Listed here are 22 T cell receptor beta chains from one sample, sequenced in a study of T-cell reconstitution after alpha-beta-depleted transplantation in children. Researchers prepared the TCRbeta library using unique molecular identifiers, the study reports. TCRdb re-called the PCR reads through MiXCR, storing one row per CDR3 protein. The sample has a few hundred thousand distinct CDR3 sequences; over 25% are singletons. The sample consisted of PBMCs, taken before TCRalphabeta/CD19-depleted stem cell transplant. The receptors derive from a boy younger than two with Wiskott-Aldrich syndrome, due to receive a stem cell transplant.

This clonotype was observed a few times. This rearrangement joins TRBV7-9 to TRBJ1-2, with D unclear. The CDR3 runs 13 residues. With 1 base removed from V and 5 bases from J, the gap between germline ends came to 8 bases. The germline V gene has CDR1 SEHNR and CDR2 FQNEAQ (reference sequence). The CDR3 here is CASSLELGYGYTF. DNA of the CDR3: TGTGCCAGCAGCTTAGAATTGGGATATGGCTACACCTTC. The complete variable domain, with remaining parts taken from reference TRBV7-9 and TRBJ1-2, reads DTGVSQNPRHKITKRGQNVTFRCDPISEHNRLYWYRQTLGQGPEFLTYFQNEAQLEKSRLLSDRFSAERPKGSFSTLEIQRTEQGDSAMYLCASSLELGYGYTFGSGTRLTVV.

This clonotype was counted many times. The chain uses TRBV27 and TRBJ1-5; D remains unclear. Germline V gene lookup returns CDR1 MNHEY and CDR2 SMNVEV (reference sequence). The CDR3 sequence is 13 residues long. V was pared by 3 bases and J by 1 base, with 4 bases between. The CDR3 sequence is CASSLQSNQPQHF. The CDR3 DNA sequence: TGTGCCAGCAGTTTGCAAAGCAATCAGCCCCAGCATTTT.

V usage is TRBV29-1 and J usage is TRBJ1-2; D may be TRBD1 (6 bases). This CDR3 comprises 10 residues. Per germline, CDR1 SQVTM and CDR2 ANQGSEA. CDR3 nucleotide sequence: TGCAGTGTCAAGGGGGATGGCTACACCTTC. Translating gives CSVKGDGYTF.

The J gene is TRBJ2-5, the V gene TRBV7-2; D gene unclear. V dropped 4 bases and J dropped 4 bases, with 10 bases sitting between them. CDR3 size: 13 residues. Per the germline V gene, CDR1 is SGHTA and CDR2 is FQGNSA. The CDR3 region has the DNA TGTGCCAGCAGCTACCGACCCGGAGAGACCCAGTACTTC. This encodes CASSYRPGETQYF.

The rearrangement uses TRBV5-5 and TRBJ2-5, with D possibly matching TRBD2 (5 bases). CDR1 is SGHKS, CDR2 YYEKEE, per germline (reference sequence). This CDR3 spans 13 amino acids. The germline V and J ends were trimmed by 2 bases and 5 bases, with 10 bases remaining between them. CDR3 nucleotide sequence: TGTGCCAGCAGCTTCGGGGTCGGGGAGACCCAGTACTTC. Its translation: CASSFGVGETQYF.

V gene TRBV5-1 combines with J gene TRBJ2-5; D tentatively fits TRBD1 or TRBD2 (6 bases each). Trimming left V 1 base short and J 4 bases short, with 23 bases between. This CDR3 contains 18 residues. Germline V gene data show CDR1 as SGHRS and CDR2 as YFSETQ. This chain's CDR3 is CASSLTGAVGSGRETQYF. The CDR3 DNA reads as TGCGCCAGCAGCTTGACGGGGGCTGTCGGTTCAGGGAGAGAGACCCAGTACTTC.

The chain couples TRBV7-9 to TRBJ2-2; 8 bases are shared with TRBD1. This CDR3 is built from 14 residues. Losses at the gene ends were 11 bases for V and 5 bases for J; bases not matched to a gene: 10. Germline loops: CDR1 SEHNR, CDR2 FQNEAQ (reference sequence). The CDR3 reads CAESGTGLTGELFF. CDR3 DNA: TGTGCCGAATCCGGGACAGGTTTGACCGGGGAGCTGTTTTTT.

The count of this clonotype is one. J is TRBJ2-7 and V is TRBV2, with D perhaps TRBD1 (5 bases). The ends were cut back, 2 bases at V and 4 bases at J, with 15 bases in the middle. Germline CDR1 SNHLY, CDR2 FYNNEI. The CDR3 is 15 amino acids. For the CDR3, the DNA is TGTGCCAGCAGTGAATCGGCAGGGTACTCGTACGAGCAGTACTTC. Its protein product is CASSESAGYSYEQYF.

This clonotype appeared a few times. V is TRBV29-1 and J is TRBJ2-5, with D perhaps matching TRBD1 (6 bases). CDR3 length: 12 residues. The V end was cut by 5 bases, the J end by 2 bases, with 9 bases between. Germline CDR1 and CDR2: SQVTM and ANQGSEA. The CDR3 DNA sequence: TGCAGCGTTTCCAGGGGACAAGAGACCCAGTACTTC. Its translation is CSVSRGQETQYF.

The chain is built from TRBV30 and TRBJ1-5; 7 nucleotides line up with TRBD1. Germline-derived CDR1 and CDR2 are GTSNPN and SVGIG (reference sequence). The CDR3 is 16 amino acids. J gave up 1 base and V 3 bases, and 9 bases lay outside the gene matches. The CDR3 DNA sequence: TGTGCCTGGAGGTCTGCTAACAGGGGCAGCAATCAGCCCCAGCATTTT. This sequence encodes CAWRSANRGSNQPQHF.

This chain connects TRBV24-1 to TRBJ2-1; 14 nucleotides agree with TRBD2. Trimming took 5 bases from V and 14 from J; bases not matched to a gene: 10. Germline CDR1 is KGHDR and CDR2 is SFDVKD. The length of the CDR3 is 15 residues. Written as DNA, the CDR3 is TGTGCCACCAGTGCCATCCCGGGACTAGCGGGAGAAAAGTTCTTC. Translating it yields CATSAIPGLAGEKFF.

The chain joins TRBV5-1 to TRBJ2-7; 13 nucleotides match TRBD2. J gave up 7 bases and V 3 bases, and 13 bases lay outside the gene matches. Germline-derived CDR1 and CDR2 are SGHRS and YFSETQ. The CDR3 contains 17 residues. The CDR3 coding sequence is TGCGCCAGCAGCTCCGGACTAGCGGGAGTAATAGTGGTAGAGCAGTACTTC. The encoded protein is CASSSGLAGVIVVEQYF.

The V call is TRBV29-1, the J call TRBJ2-7, with D hard to call. With 7 bases removed from V and 2 bases from J, the gap between germline ends came to 15 bases. The CDR3 sequence is 13 residues long. In germline, CDR1 is SQVTM, CDR2 ANQGSEA. The DNA for the CDR3 is TGCAGCGCACGACTGAGGAACACCTACGAGCAGTACTTC. Protein: CSARLRNTYEQYF.

About this clonotype itself: The junction departs from germline at one end; a sequencing error may be responsible. J is TRBJ2-3 and V is TRBV30; TRBD1 is a possible D gene (5 bases). The CDR3 covers 8 residues. Germline CDR1 and CDR2: GTSNPN and SVGIG (reference sequence). CDR3 sequence (DNA): TGTGCCTGGAGGAAGGGGCATTTT. This gives the protein CAWRKGHF.

The gene calls are TRBV5-1 and TRBJ2-1; 9 bases are a match to TRBD2. In germline, CDR1 is SGHRS, CDR2 YFSETQ. The CDR3 length is 15 residues. With V trimmed by 4 bases and J by 6 bases, 8 bases remained unmatched. Here the CDR3 reads CASSPLAGGANEQFF. Written as DNA, the CDR3 is TGCGCCAGCAGCCCCCTGGCGGGAGGGGCCAATGAGCAGTTCTTC.

V and J are TRBV29-1 and TRBJ2-7, with 7 nucleotides matching TRBD2. Losses at the gene ends were 7 bases for V and 2 bases for J; bases not matched to a gene: 8. The CDR3 extends over 13 amino acids. Germline CDR1 is SQVTM and CDR2 is ANQGSEA. CDR3 region: CSAPVRGAYEQYF. CDR3 in DNA: TGCAGCGCCCCCGTCCGGGGGGCCTACGAGCAGTACTTC.

The count of this clonotype is one. The rearrangement joins TRBV7-8 to TRBJ1-5; TRBD1 aligns across 10 bases. Per the germline V gene, CDR1 is SGHVS and CDR2 is FQNEAQ. The junction had 5 bases not matched to a gene; V was cut back by 0 bases and J by 3 bases. The CDR3 is made up of 17 amino acids. CDR3 in DNA: TGTGCCAGCAGCTTAGCCGACAGGGGGCGATCCAATCAGCCCCAGCATTTT. It is translated as CASSLADRGRSNQPQHF.

This clonotype has a handful of counts. The V and J genes are TRBV29-1 and TRBJ2-7; possible D gene TRBD1, 5 bases. Trimming shortened V by 7 bases and J by 3 bases, and 13 bases separated the two germline ends. Germline CDR1 is SQVTM and CDR2 is ANQGSEA. This CDR3 region has 12 residues. Here the CDR3 reads CSAAGNSYEQYF. The CDR3 DNA reads as TGCAGCGCGGCAGGGAACAGCTACGAGCAGTACTTC.

The J gene is TRBJ2-6, the V gene TRBV10-2, with 7 nucleotides matching TRBD1. The CDR3 totals 20 residues. Germline V gene lookup returns CDR1 WSHSY and CDR2 SAAADI. With 1 base clipped from V and 1 base from J, the junction kept 13 bases outside the gene matches. CDR3 protein: CASSELGVRGPRSGANVLTF. CDR3 DNA: TGCGCCAGCAGTGAGTTAGGAGTGAGGGGGCCAAGGTCTGGGGCCAACGTCCTGACTTTC.

This clonotype was seen a few times. The chain combines TRBV7-9 with TRBJ1-4; unclear D gene. The CDR3 is made up of 14 amino acids. V dropped 5 bases and J dropped 0 bases, with 7 bases sitting between them. CDR1 and CDR2 (germline): SEHNR, FQNEAQ (reference sequence). The CDR3 spells CASSRVATNEKLFF. The CDR3 DNA sequence: TGTGCCAGCAGCCGGGTGGCAACTAATGAAAAACTGTTTTTT.

The chain joins TRBV3-1 to TRBJ2-7; D gene ambiguous. The germline V gene encodes CDR1 LGHDT and CDR2 YNNKEL (reference sequence). V lost 2 bases and J 6 bases, leaving 17 bases between the germline ends. The CDR3 has 15 amino acids. The CDR3 bases are TGTGCCAGCAGCCAACGGATGGTTATCCCAGGCGAGCAGTACTTC. This sequence encodes CASSQRMVIPGEQYF.

This clonotype is a singleton in its sample. The chain combines TRBV20-1 with TRBJ2-7, with D perhaps TRBD1 (6 bases). Trimming cost V 0 bases and J 4 bases, with 13 bases left between them. CDR3 length equals 14 residues. Germline CDR1 is DFQATT and CDR2 is SNEGSKA (reference sequence). CDR3 protein: CSARDPRGKYEQYF. The CDR3 bases are TGCAGTGCTAGAGATCCAAGGGGGAAATACGAGCAGTACTTC.